The source of this TCR beta chain is a study of cytomegalovirus exposure and HLA in healthy donors. Study summary: Early released data had about 85 million unique TCRs, all coming from HLA-typed donors.

Findings of the study overall: Equally common other TCR beta chains were less clonally expanded than HLA-associated ones, a later analysis found. The CMV antigen specificity of a few CMV-associated chains was confirmed through in vitro analysis.

Every donor was a healthy person donating bone marrow. The CDR3 runs to 15 residues. V gave up 1 base and J gave up 8 bases, with 15 bases separating them. The germline V gene has CDR1 KGHSH and CDR2 LQKENI. Amplification used 60 Vbeta primers and 13 Jbeta primers. This table comes from immunoSEQ multiplex PCR, and its TCRdb copy is limited to in-frame clones, with some not included. The table records 120,000 to 150,000 clones, roughly 80% of them present only once. About this clone itself: Its antigen is not identified.

V and J are TRBV18 and TRBJ2-1; D is unresolved. The TCR originated in a middle-aged woman in good health and CMV-seropositive. Sequencing input: PBMCs. The CDR3: CASSPQSGYGDEQFF. CDR3 sequence (DNA): TGTGCCAGCTCACCACAATCAGGATATGGCGATGAGCAGTTCTTC.